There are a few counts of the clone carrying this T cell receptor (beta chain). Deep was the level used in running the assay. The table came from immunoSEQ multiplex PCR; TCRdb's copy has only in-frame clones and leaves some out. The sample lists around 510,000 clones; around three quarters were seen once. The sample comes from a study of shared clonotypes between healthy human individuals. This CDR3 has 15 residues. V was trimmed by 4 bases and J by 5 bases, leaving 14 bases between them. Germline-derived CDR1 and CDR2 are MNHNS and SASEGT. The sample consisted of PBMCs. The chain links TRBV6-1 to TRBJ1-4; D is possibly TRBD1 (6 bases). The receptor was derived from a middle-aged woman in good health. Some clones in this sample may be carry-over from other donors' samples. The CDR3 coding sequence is TGTGCCAGCAGTGTTTCGACAGGCCGGAATGAAAAACTGTTTTTT. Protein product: CASSVSTGRNEKLFF.